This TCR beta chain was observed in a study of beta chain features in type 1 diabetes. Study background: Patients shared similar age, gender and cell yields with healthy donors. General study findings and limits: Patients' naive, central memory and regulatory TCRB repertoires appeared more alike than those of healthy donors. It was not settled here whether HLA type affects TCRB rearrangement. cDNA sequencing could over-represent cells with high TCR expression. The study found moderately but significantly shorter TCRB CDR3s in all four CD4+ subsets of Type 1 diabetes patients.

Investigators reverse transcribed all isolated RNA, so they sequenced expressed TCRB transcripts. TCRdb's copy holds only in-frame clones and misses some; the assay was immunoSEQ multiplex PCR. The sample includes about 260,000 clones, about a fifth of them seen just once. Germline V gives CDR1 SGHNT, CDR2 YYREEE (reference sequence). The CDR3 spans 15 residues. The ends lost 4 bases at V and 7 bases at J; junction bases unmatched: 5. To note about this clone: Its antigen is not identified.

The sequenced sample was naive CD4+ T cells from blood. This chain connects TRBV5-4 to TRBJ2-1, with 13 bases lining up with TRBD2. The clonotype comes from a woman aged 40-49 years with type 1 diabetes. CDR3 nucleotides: TGTGCCAGCAGCCCCACTAGCGGGGGGGCGAATGAGCAGTTCTTC. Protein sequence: CASSPTSGGANEQFF. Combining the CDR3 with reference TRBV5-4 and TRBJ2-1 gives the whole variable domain ETGVTQSPTHLIKTRGQQVTLRCSSQSGHNTVSWYQQALGQGPQFIFQYYREEENGRGNFPPRFSGLQFPNYSSELNVNALELDDSALYLCASSPTSGGANEQFFGPGTRLTVL.